The source of this TCR beta chain is a study of OX40 agonist ivuxolimab in advanced cancers. General study points: Both blood CD4+ and CD8+ T cells showed clonal growth by week 6 at 0.1 to 3.0 mg/kg.

This CDR3 has 16 residues. Per germline, CDR1 KGHSH and CDR2 LQKENI. V lost 2 bases and J lost 6; bases outside the gene matches: 4. As to this clone: The antigen remains undetermined.

Using immunoSEQ multiplex PCR, the repertoire was profiled, and TCRdb retains in-frame clones only, with some absent. The table lists 60,000 to 85,000 clones, over 60% of them singletons, with 1.6% in the top ten. Source: CD4+ or CD8+ T cells sorted from blood, taken in a trial of the OX40 agonist ivuxolimab. The chain carries TRBV18 and TRBJ2-1; 13 bases line up with TRBD2. This receptor was taken from an adult with an advanced solid tumor such as melanoma, head and neck, liver or kidney cancer. CDR3 sequence reads: CASSPELAGGLNEQFF. The DNA for the CDR3 is TGTGCCAGCTCACCAGAACTAGCGGGGGGGCTCAATGAGCAGTTCTTC.